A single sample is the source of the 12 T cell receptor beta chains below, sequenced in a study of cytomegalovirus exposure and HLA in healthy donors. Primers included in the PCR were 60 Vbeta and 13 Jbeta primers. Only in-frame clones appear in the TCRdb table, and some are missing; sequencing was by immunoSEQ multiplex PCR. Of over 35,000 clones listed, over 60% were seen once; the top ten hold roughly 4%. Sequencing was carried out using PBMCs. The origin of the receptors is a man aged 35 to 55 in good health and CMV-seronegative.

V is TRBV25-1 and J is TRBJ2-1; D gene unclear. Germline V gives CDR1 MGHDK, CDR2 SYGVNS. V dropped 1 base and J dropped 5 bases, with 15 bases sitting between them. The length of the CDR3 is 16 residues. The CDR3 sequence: CASSELRISDDNEQFF. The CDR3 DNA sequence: TGTGCCAGCAGTGAATTGAGGATCTCCGACGACAATGAGCAGTTCTTC.

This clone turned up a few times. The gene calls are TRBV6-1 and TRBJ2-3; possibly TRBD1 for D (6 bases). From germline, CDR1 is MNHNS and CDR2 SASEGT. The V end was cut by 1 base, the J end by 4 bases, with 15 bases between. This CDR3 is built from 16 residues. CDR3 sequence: CASSEDDRRYADTQYF. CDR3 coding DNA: TGTGCCAGCAGTGAAGATGACAGGAGGTACGCAGATACGCAGTATTTT.

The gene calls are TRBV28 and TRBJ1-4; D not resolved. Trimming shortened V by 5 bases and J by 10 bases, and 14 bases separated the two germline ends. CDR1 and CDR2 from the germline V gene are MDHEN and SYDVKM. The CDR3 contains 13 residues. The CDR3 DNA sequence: TGTGCCAGCAGTCGCCAGGCCCCGGCAAAACTGTTTTTT. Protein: CASSRQAPAKLFF.

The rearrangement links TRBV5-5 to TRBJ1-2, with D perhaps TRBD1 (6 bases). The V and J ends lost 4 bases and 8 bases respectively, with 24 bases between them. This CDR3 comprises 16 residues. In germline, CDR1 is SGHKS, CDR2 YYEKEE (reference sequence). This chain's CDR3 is CASSAADPGTSKGYTF. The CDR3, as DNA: TGTGCCAGCAGCGCCGCCGACCCGGGGACATCGAAGGGCTACACCTTC.

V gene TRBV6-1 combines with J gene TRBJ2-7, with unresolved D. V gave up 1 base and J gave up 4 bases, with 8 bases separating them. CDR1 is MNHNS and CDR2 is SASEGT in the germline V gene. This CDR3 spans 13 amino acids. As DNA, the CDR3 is TGTGCCAGCAGTGAAGTGCCAGGATACGAGCAGTACTTC. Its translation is CASSEVPGYEQYF.

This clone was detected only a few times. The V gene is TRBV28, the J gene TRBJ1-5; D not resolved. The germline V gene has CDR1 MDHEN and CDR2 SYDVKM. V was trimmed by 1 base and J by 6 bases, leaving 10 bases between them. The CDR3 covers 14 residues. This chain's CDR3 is CASSLSLSGQPQHF. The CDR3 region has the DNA TGTGCCAGCAGTTTATCTCTCTCAGGTCAGCCCCAGCATTTT.

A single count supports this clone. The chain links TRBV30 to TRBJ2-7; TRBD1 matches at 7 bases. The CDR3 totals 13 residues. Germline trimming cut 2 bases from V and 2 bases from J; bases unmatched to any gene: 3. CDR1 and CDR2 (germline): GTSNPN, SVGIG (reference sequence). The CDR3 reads CAWSRTGPYEQYF. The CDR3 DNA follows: TGTGCCTGGAGTAGGACAGGCCCCTACGAGCAGTACTTC.

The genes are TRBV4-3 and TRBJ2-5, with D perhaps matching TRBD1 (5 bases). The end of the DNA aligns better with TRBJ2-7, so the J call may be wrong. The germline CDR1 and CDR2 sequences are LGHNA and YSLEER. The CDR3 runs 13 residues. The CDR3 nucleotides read TGCGCCAGCAGCCTACAGGAGTCCTACGAGCAGTACTTC. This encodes CASSLQESYEQYF.

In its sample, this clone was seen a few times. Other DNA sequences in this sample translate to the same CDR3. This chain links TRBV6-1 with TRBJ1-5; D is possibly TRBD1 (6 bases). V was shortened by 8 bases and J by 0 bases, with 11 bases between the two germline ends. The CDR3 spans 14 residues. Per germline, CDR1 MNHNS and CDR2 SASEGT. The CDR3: CASGQPYSNQPQHF. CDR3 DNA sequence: TGTGCCAGCGGACAGCCCTATAGCAATCAGCCCCAGCATTTT.

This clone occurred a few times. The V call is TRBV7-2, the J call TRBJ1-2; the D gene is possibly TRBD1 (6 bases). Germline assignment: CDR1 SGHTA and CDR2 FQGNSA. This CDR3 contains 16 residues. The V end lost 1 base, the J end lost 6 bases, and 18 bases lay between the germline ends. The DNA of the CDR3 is TGTGCCAGCAGCTTAGGAAGTCCCGTGGCAGGGGATGGCTACACCTTC. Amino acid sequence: CASSLGSPVAGDGYTF.

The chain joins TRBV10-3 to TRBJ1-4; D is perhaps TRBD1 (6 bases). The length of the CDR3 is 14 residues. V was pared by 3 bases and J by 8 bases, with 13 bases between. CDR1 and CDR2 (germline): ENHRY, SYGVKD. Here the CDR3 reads CAISERGQNEKLFF. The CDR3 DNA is TGTGCCATCAGTGAACGAGGACAGAACGAAAAACTGTTTTTT.

The CDR3 reads CASSLKDRGTGELFF. The CDR3 DNA reads TGTGCCAGCAGTTTAAAAGACAGGGGGACCGGGGAGCTGTTTTTT. The rearrangement joins TRBV27 to TRBJ2-2; TRBD1 aligns across 9 bases. Germline V CDR1 and CDR2: MNHEY, SMNVEV (reference sequence). This CDR3 region has 15 residues. The trim removed 2 bases at V and 5 bases at J, leaving 3 bases unmatched.